The text below deals with one TCR beta chain. With 60 Vbeta and 13 Jbeta primers, the PCR was carried out. Repertoires were generated with immunoSEQ multiplex PCR, while TCRdb's copy carries only in-frame clones and drops some. This table has some 130,000 clones, just under 80% appearing once. The sample belongs to a study of cytomegalovirus exposure and HLA in healthy donors. The CDR3 sequence is 15 residues long. V shed 5 bases, J shed 5 bases, and the junction held 5 bases outside the gene matches. Germline-derived CDR1 and CDR2 are SGHTA and FQGNSA. This chain links TRBV7-2 with TRBJ2-1, with 11 bases lining up with TRBD2. Sequences were obtained from PBMCs. This clonotype originated in a male donor in good health and CMV-seronegative. The CDR3 sequence: CASSATSGGNNEQFF. The CDR3 DNA reads TGTGCCAGCAGCGCCACTAGCGGGGGTAACAATGAGCAGTTCTTC.